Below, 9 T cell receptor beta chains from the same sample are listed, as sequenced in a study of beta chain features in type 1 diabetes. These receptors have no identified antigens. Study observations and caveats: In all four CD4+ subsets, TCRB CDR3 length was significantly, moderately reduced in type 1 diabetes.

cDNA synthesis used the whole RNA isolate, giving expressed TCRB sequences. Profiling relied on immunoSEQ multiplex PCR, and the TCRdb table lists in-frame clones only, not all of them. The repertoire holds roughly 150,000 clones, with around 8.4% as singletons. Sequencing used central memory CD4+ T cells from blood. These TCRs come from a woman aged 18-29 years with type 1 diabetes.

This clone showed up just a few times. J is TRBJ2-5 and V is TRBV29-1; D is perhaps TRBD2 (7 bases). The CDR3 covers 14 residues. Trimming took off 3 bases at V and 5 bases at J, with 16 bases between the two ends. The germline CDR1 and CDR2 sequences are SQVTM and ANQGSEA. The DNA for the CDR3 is TGCAGCGTTGATCGAGCGGGGCAGGGGGAGACCCAGTACTTC. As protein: CSVDRAGQGETQYF.

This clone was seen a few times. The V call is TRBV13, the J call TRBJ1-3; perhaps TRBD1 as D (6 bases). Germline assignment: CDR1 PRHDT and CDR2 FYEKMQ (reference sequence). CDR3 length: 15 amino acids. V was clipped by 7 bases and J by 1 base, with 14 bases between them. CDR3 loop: CASTVFTGSGNTIYF. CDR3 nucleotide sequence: TGTGCCAGCACCGTATTTACAGGGTCTGGAAACACCATATATTTT.

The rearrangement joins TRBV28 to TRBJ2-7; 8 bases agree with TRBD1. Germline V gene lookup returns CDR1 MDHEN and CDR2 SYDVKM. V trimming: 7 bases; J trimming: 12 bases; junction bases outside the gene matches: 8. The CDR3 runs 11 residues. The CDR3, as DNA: TGTGCCAGCACTCTCCGGGACAGGTGGTACTTC. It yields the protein CASTLRDRWYF.

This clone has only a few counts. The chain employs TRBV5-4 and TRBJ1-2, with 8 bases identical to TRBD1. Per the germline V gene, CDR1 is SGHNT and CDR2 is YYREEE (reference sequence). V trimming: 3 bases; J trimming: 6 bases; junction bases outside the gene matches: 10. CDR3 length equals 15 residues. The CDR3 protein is CASSSRNRTGHGYTF. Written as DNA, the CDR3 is TGTGCCAGCAGCTCCAGAAACCGGACAGGGCATGGCTACACCTTC.

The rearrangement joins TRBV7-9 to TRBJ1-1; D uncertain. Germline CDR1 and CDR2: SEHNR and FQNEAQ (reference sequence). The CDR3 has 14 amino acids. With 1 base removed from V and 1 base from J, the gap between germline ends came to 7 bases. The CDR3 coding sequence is TGTGCCAGCAGCTTAGGGGCCCAGAACACTGAAGCTTTCTTT. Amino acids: CASSLGAQNTEAFF.

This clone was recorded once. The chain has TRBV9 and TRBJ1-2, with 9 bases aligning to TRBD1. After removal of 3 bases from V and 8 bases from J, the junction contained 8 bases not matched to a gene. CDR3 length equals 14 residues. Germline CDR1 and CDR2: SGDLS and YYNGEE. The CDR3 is CASSAGTGTGGYTF. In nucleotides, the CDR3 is TGTGCCAGCAGCGCCGGGACAGGGACGGGGGGCTACACCTTC.

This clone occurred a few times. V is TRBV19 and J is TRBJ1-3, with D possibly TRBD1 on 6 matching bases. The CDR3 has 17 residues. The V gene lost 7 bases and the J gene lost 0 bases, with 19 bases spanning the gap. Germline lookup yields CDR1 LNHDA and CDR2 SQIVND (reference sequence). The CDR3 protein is CASTPRRDTYSGNTIYF. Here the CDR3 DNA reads TGTGCCAGTACTCCGCGCCGGGACACCTACTCTGGAAACACCATATATTTT.

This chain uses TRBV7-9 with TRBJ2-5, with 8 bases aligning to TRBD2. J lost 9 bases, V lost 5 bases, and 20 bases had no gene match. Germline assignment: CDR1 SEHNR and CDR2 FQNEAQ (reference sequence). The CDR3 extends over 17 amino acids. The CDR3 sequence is CASSAPSVGGGTLPQYF. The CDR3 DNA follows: TGTGCCAGCAGCGCTCCTTCGGTGGGCGGGGGGACTCTCCCCCAGTACTTC.

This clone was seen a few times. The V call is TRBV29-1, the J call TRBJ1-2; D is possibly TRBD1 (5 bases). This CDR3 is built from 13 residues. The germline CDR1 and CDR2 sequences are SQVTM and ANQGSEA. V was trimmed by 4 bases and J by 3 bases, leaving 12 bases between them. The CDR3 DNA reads TGCAGCGTTGTTGGGGGGAATGACTATGGCTACACCTTC. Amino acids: CSVVGGNDYGYTF.